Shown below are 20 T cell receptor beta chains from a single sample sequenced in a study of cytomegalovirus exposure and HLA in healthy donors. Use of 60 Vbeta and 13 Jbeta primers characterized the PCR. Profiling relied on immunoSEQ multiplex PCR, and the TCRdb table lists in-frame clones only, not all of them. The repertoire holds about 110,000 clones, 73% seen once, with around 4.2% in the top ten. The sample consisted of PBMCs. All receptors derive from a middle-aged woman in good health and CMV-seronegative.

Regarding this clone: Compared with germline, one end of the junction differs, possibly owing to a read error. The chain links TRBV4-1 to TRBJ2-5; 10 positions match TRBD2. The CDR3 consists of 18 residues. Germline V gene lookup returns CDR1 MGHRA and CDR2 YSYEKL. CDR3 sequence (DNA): TGCGCCAGCAGCAAAGACACATCTAGCGGGAGAGTGGGGGGGACCCAGTACTTC. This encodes CASSKDTSSGRVGGTQYF.

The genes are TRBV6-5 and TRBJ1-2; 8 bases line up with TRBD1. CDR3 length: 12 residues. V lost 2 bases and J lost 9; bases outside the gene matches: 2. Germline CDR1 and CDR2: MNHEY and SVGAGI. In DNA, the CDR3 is TGTGCCAGCAGTTACGACAGGGGTAGCTACACCTTC. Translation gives CASSYDRGSYTF.

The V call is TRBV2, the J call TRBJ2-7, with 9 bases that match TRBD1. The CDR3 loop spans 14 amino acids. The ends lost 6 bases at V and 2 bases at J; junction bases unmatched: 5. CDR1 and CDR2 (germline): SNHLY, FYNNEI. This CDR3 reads CASRPGQGPYEQYF. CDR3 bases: TGTGCCAGCAGGCCGGGACAGGGTCCCTACGAGCAGTACTTC.

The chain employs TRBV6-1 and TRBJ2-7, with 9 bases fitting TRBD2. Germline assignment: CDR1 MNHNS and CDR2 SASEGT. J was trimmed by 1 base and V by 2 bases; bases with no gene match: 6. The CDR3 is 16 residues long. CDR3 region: CASSEYLAGESYEQYF. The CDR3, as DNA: TGTGCCAGCAGTGAATACTTAGCGGGGGAGTCCTACGAGCAGTACTTC.

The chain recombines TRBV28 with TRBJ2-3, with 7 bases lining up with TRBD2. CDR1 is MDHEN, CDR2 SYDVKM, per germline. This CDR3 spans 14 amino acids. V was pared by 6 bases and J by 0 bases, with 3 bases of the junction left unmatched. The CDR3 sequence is CASRGGTSTDTQYF. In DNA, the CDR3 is TGTGCCAGCAGGGGAGGGACTAGCACAGATACGCAGTATTTT. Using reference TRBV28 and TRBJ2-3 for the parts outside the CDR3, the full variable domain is DVKVTQSSRYLVKRTGEKVFLECVQDMDHENMFWYRQDPGLGLRLIYFSYDVKMKEKGDIPEGYSVSREKKERFSLILESASTNQTSMYLCASRGGTSTDTQYFGPGTRLTVL.

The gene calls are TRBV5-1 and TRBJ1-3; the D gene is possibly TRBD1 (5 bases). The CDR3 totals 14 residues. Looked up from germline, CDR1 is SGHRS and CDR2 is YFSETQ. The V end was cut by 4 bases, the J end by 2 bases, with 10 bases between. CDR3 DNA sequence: TGCGCCAGCAGCGAAGGGGTGGCTGGAAACACCATATATTTT. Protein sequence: CASSEGVAGNTIYF.

In DNA, the CDR3 is TGCGCCAGCACCCTGGAGGGACCAGCAACTAATGAAAAACTGTTTTTT. It yields the protein CASTLEGPATNEKLFF. The V and J genes are TRBV5-1 and TRBJ1-4; D may be TRBD1 (5 bases). The CDR3 loop spans 16 amino acids. Between the trimmed V and J ends, which lost 6 bases and 0 bases, there was a span of 15 bases. Germline V gene lookup returns CDR1 SGHRS and CDR2 YFSETQ.

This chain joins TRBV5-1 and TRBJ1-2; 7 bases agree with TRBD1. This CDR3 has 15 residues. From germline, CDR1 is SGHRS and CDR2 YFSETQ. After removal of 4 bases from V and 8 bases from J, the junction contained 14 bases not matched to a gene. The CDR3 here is CASSETGISSKGYTF. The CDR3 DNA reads TGCGCCAGCAGCGAGACAGGGATAAGTTCGAAGGGCTACACCTTC.

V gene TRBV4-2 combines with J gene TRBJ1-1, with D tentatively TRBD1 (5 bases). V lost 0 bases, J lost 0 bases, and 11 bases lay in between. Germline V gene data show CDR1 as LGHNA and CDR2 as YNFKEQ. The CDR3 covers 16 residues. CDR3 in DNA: TGTGCCAGCAGCCAAGATCGGGCAGGGATGAACACTGAAGCTTTCTTT. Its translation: CASSQDRAGMNTEAFF.

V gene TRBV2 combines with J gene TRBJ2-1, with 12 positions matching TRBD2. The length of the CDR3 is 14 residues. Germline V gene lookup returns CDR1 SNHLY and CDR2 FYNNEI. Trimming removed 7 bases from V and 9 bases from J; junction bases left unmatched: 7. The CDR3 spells CASMRTSGAVEQFF. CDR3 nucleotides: TGTGCCAGCATGCGGACTAGCGGGGCGGTTGAGCAGTTCTTC. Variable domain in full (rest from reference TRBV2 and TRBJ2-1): EPEVTQTPSHQVTQMGQEVILRCVPISNHLYFYWYRQILGQKVEFLVSFYNNEISEKSEIFDDQFSVERPDGSNFTLKIRSTKLEDSAMYFCASMRTSGAVEQFFGPGTRLTVL.

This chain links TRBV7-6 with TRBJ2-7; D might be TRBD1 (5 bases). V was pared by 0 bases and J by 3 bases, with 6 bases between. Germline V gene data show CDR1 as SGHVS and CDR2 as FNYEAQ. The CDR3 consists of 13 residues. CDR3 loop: CASSLAQGYEQYF. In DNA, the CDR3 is TGTGCCAGCAGCTTAGCGCAGGGCTACGAGCAGTACTTC.

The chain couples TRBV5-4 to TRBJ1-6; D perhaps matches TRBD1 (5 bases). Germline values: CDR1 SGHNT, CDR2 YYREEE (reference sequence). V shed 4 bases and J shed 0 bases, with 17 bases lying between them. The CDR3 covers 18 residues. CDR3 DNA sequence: TGTGCCAGCAGCCTTCAAGGGGCCGCTAGCTCCTATAATTCACCCCTCCACTTT. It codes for CASSLQGAASSYNSPLHF.

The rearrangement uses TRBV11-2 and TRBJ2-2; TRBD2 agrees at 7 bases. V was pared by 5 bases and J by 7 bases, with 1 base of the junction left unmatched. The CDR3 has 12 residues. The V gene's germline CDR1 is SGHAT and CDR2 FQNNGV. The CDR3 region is CASSRGVGELFF. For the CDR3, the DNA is TGTGCCAGCAGCCGGGGGGTCGGGGAGCTGTTTTTT.

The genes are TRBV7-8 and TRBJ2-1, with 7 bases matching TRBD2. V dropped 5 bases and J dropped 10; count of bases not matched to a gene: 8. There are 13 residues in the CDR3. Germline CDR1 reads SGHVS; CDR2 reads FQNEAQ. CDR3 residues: CASSGGGGDEQFF. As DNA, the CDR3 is TGTGCCAGCAGCGGGGGGGGAGGGGACGAGCAGTTCTTC.

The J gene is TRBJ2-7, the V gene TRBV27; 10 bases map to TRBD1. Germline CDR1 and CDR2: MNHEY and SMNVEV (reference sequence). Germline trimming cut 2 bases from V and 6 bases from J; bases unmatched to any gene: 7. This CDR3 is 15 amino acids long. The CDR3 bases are TGTGCCAGCAGTTTAGTCGGGACAGGGGAAATCGAGCAGTACTTC. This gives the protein CASSLVGTGEIEQYF.

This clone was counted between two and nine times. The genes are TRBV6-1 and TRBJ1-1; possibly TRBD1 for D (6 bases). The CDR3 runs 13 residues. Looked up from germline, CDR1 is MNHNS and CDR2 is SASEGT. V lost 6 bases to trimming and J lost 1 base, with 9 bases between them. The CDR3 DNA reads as TGTGCCAGCAGCTGGGGACAGAACACTGAAGCTTTCTTT. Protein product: CASSWGQNTEAFF.

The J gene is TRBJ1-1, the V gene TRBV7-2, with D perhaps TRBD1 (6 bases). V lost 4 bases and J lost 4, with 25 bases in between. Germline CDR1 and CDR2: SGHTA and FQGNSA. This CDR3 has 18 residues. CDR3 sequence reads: CASSSSGGRGFWSTEAFF. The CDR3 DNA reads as TGTGCCAGCAGCTCCTCGGGGGGCAGGGGATTCTGGAGCACTGAAGCTTTCTTT.

The CDR3 spells CASSFGQATYEQYF. In nucleotides, the CDR3 is TGTGCCAGCAGCTTTGGACAGGCGACCTACGAGCAGTACTTC. The chain carries TRBV7-9 and TRBJ2-7, with 7 bases aligning to TRBD1. The CDR3 length is 14 residues. Per the germline V gene, CDR1 is SEHNR and CDR2 is FQNEAQ (reference sequence). V shed 3 bases and J 2 bases; nucleotides not matched to a gene: 4.

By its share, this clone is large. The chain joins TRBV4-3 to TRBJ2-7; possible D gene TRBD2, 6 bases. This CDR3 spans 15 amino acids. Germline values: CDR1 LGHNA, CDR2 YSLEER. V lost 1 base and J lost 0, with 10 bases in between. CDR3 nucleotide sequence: TGCGCCAGCAGCCAAGTAGCGGAGAGCTCCTACGAGCAGTACTTC. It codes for CASSQVAESSYEQYF.

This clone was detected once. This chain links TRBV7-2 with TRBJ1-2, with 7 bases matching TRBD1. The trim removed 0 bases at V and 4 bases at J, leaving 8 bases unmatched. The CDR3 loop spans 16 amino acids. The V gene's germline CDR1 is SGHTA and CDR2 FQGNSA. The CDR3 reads CASSLAGPGGSYGYTF. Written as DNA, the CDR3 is TGTGCCAGCAGCTTAGCGGGACCAGGGGGATCCTATGGCTACACCTTC.